Presented here are 2 T cell receptor beta chains from one specimen sequenced in a study of CD8 T cells in ankylosing spondylitis. One entry per CDR3 protein results from TCRdb running MiXCR on the 5' RACE reads. The table records about 140,000 distinct CDR3 sequences, about 7% of them present only once. Sequencing was carried out using blood, either unsorted or a sorted T cell fraction (not recorded which). The origin of the receptors is a female donor with ankylosing spondylitis or in good health (not recorded which).

J is TRBJ1-3 and V is TRBV10-3; D is undetermined. Germline V gives CDR1 ENHRY, CDR2 SYGVKD. V lost 8 bases, J lost 4 bases, and 12 bases lay in between. The CDR3 sequence is 13 residues long. As DNA, the CDR3 is TGTGCCATCCATCAAGGTGGAGGAAACACCATATATTTT. It codes for CAIHQGGGNTIYF.

Many counts were recorded for this clonotype. The rearrangement joins TRBV11-2 to TRBJ1-1; D unresolved. This CDR3 has 16 residues. Germline lookup yields CDR1 SGHAT and CDR2 FQNNGV. The germline V and J ends were trimmed by 0 bases and 0 bases, with 11 bases remaining between them. CDR3 sequence (DNA): TGTGCCAGCAGCTTAGAAGGTCGGAAGATGAACACTGAAGCTTTCTTT. Translation gives CASSLEGRKMNTEAFF.